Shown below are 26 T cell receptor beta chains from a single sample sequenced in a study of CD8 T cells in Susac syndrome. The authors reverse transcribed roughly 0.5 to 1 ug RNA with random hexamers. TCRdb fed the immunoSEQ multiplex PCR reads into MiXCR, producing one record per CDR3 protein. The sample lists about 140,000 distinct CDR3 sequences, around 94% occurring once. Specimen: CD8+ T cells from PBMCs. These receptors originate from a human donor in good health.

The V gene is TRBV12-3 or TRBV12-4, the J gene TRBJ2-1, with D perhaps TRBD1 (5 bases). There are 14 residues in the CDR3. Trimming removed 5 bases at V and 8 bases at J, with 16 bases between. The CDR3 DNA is TGTGCCAGCAGTGGTGGGGCTTTTCCCGATGAGCAGTTCTTC. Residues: CASSGGAFPDEQFF.

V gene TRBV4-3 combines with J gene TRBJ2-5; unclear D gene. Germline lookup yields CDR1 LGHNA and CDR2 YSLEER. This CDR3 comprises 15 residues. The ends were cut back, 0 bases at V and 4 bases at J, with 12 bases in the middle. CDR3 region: CASSQDHPRAETQYF. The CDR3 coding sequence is TGCGCCAGCAGCCAAGACCACCCCCGGGCAGAGACCCAGTACTTC.

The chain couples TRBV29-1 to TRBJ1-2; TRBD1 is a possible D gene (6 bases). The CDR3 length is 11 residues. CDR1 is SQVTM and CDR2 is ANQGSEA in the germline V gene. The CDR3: CRTQGRDGYTF. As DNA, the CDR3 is TGCAGAACTCAGGGGAGGGATGGCTACACCTTC. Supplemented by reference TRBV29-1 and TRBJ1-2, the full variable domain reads SAVISQKPSRDICQRGTSLTIQCQVDSQVTMMFWYRQQPGQSLTLIATANQGSEATYESGFVIDKFPISRPNLTFSTLTVSNMSPEDSSIYLCRTQGRDGYTFGSGTRLTVV.

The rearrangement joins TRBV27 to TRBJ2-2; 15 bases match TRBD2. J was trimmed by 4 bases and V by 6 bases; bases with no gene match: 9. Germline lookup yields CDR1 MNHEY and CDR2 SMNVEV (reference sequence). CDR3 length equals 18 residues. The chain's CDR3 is CASRLGLAGGPVTGELFF. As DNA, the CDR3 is TGTGCCAGCAGGCTTGGACTAGCGGGAGGGCCTGTCACCGGGGAGCTGTTTTTT.

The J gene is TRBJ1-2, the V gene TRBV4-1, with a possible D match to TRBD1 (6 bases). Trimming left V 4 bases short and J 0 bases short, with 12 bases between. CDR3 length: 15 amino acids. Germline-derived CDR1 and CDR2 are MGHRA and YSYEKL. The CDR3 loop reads CASSPGTSANYGYTF. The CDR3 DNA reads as TGCGCCAGCAGCCCAGGGACATCTGCTAACTATGGCTACACCTTC.

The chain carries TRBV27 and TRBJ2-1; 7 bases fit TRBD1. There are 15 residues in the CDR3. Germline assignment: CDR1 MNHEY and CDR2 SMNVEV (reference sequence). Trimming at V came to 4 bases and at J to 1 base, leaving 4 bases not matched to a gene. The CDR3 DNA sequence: TGTGCCAGCAGTTACCAGGGGGTATCCTACAATGAGCAGTTCTTC. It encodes CASSYQGVSYNEQFF.

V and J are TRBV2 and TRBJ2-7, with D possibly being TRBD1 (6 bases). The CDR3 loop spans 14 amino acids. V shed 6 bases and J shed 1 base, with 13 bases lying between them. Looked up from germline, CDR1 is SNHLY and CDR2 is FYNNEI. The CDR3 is CASRPGQLSYEQYF. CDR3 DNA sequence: TGTGCCAGCAGACCCGGACAGCTGTCCTACGAGCAGTACTTC.

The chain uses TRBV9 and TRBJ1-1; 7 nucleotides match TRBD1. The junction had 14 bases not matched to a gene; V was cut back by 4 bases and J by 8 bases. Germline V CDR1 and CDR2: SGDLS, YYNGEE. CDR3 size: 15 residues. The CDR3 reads CASSTPGTENSEAFF. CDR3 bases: TGTGCCAGCAGCACACCCGGGACAGAGAATTCCGAAGCTTTCTTT.

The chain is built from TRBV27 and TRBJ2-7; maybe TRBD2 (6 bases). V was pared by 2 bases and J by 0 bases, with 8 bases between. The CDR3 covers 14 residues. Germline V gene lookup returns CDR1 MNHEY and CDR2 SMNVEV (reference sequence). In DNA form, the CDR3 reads TGTGCCAGCAGTTTAAAGGAGGGCTCCTACGAGCAGTACTTC. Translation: CASSLKEGSYEQYF.

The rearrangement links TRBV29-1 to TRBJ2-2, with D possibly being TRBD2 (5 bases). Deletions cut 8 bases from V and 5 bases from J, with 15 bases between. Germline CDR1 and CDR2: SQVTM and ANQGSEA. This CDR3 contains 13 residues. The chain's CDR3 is CSWRAAETGELFF. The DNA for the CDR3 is TGCAGCTGGCGGGCAGCCGAAACCGGGGAGCTGTTTTTT.

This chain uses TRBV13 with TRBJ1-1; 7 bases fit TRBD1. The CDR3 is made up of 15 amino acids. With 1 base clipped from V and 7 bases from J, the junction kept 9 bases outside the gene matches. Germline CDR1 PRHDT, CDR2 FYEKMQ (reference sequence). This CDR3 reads CASSLVAQGQVEAFF. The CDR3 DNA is TGTGCCAGCAGCTTAGTCGCACAGGGGCAGGTTGAAGCTTTCTTT. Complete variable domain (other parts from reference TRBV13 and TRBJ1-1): AAGVIQSPRHLIKEKRETATLKCYPIPRHDTVYWYQQGPGQDPQFLISFYEKMQSDKGSIPDRFSAQQFSDYHSELNMSSLELGDSALYFCASSLVAQGQVEAFFGQGTRLTVV.

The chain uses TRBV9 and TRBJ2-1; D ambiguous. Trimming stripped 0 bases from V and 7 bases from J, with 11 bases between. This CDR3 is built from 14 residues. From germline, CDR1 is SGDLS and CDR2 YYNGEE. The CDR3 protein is CASSVDNPGNEQFF. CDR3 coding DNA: TGTGCCAGCAGCGTAGATAACCCCGGGAATGAGCAGTTCTTC.

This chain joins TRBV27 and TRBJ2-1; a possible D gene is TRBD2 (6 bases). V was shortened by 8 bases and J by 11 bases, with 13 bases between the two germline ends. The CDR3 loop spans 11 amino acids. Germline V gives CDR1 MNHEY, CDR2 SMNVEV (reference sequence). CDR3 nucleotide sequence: TGTGCCAGCCGTACTAGCAGAAAGCAGTTCTTC. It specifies CASRTSRKQFF.

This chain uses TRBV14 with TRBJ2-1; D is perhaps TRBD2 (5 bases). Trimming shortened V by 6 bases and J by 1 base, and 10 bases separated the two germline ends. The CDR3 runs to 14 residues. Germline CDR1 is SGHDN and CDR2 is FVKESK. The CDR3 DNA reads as TGTGCCAGCAGGCCGGGGATTTCCTACAATGAGCAGTTCTTC. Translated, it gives CASRPGISYNEQFF.

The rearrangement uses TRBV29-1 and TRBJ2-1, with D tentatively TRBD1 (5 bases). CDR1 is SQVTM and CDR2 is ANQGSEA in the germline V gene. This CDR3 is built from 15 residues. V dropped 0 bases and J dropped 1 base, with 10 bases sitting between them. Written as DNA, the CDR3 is TGCAGCGTTGAAGATTGGACACAATCCTACAATGAGCAGTTCTTC. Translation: CSVEDWTQSYNEQFF.

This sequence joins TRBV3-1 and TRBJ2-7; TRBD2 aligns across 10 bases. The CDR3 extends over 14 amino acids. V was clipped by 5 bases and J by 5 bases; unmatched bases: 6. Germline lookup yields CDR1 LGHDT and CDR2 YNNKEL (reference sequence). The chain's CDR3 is CASSNPGLAHEQYF. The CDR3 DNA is TGTGCCAGCAGCAACCCGGGACTAGCGCACGAGCAGTACTTC.

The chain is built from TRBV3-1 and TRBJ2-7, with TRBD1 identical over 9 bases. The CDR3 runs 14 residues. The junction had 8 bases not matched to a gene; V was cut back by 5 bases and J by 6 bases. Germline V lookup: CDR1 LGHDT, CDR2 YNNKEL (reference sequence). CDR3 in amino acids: CASSVTGTGTEQYF. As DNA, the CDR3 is TGTGCCAGCAGCGTGACCGGGACAGGGACCGAGCAGTACTTC.

CDR3 protein: CASSQDSTYGQNIQYF. In DNA form, the CDR3 reads TGCGCCAGCAGCCAAGATTCGACTTACGGCCAAAACATTCAGTACTTC. This chain uses TRBV4-3 with TRBJ2-4, with unresolved D. The CDR3 totals 16 residues. In germline, CDR1 is LGHNA, CDR2 YSLEER. Between the trimmed V and J ends, which lost 0 bases and 5 bases, there was a span of 14 bases.

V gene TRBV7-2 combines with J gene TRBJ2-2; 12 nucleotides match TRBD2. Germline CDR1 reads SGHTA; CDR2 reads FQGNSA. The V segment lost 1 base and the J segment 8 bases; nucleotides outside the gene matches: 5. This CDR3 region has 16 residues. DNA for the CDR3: TGTGCCAGCAGCTTAGTGGGACTAGCGGGTGCTGGGGAGCTGTTTTTT. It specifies CASSLVGLAGAGELFF.

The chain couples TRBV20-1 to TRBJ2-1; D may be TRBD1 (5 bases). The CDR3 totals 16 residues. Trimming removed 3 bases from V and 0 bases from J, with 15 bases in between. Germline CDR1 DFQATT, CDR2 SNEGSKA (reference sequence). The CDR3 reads CSARPLGRSSYNEQFF. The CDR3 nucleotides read TGCAGTGCTAGGCCCTTGGGGCGGAGCTCCTACAATGAGCAGTTCTTC.

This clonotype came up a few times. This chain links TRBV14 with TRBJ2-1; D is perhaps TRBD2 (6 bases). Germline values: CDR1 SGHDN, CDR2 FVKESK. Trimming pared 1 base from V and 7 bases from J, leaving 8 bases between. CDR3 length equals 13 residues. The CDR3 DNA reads TGTGCCAGCAGCCAAGGGGCGGGGAATGAGCAGTTCTTC. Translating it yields CASSQGAGNEQFF.

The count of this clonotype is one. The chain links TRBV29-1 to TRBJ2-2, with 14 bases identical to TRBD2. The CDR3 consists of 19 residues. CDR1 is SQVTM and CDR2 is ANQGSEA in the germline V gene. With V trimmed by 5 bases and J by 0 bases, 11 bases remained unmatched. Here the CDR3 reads CSVLSRGLAGEPNTGELFF. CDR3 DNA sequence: TGCAGCGTTCTTTCTAGGGGACTAGCGGGAGAACCGAACACCGGGGAGCTGTTTTTT.

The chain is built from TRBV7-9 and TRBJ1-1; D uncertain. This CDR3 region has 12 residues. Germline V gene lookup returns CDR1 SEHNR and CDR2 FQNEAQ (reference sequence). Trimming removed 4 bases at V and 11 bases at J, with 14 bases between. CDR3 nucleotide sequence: TGTGCCAGCAGCTCCGACGACGGGAAGGCTTTCTTT. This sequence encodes CASSSDDGKAFF.

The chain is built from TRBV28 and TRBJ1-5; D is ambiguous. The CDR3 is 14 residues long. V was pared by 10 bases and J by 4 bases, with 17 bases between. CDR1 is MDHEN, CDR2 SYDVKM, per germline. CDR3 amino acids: CATSPPRPNQPQHF. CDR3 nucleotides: TGTGCCACCTCACCTCCACGACCAAATCAGCCCCAGCATTTT.

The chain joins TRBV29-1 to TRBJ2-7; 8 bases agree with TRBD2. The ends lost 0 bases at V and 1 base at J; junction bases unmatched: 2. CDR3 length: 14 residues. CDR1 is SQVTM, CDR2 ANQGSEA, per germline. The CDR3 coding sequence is TGCAGCGTTGAAGATCCGGGGGGGTCCTACGAGCAGTACTTC. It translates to CSVEDPGGSYEQYF.

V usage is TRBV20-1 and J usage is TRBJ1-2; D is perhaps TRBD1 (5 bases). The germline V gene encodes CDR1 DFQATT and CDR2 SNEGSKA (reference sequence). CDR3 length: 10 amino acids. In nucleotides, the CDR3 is TGCAGGGGGGGTCCTTATGGCTACACCTTC. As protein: CRGGPYGYTF.